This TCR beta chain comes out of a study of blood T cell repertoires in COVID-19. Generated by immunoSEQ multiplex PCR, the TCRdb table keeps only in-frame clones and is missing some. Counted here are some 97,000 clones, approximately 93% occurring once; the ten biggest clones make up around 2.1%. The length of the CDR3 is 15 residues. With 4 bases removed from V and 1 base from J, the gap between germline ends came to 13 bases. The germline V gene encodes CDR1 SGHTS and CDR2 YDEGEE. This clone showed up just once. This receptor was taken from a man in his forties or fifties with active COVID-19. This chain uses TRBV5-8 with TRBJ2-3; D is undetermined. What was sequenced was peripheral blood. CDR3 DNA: TGTGCCAGCAGCGTGACCTCGGCGGGCACAGATACGCAGTATTTT. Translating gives CASSVTSAGTDTQYF.